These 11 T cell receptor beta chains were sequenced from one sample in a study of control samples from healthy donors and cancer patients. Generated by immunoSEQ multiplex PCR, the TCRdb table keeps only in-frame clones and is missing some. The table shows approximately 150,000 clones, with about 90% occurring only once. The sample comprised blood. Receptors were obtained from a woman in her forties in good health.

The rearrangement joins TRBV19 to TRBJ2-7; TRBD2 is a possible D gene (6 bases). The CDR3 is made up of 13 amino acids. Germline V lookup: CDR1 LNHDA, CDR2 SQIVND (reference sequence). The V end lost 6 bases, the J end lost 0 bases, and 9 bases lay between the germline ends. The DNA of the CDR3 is TGTGCCAGTAGCGGGGACTTCTCCTACGAGCAGTACTTC. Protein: CASSGDFSYEQYF. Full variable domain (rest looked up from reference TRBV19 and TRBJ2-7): DGGITQSPKYLFRKEGQNVTLSCEQNLNHDAMYWYRQDPGQGLRLIYYSQIVNDFQKGDIAEGYSVSREKKESFPLTVTSAQKNPTAFYLCASSGDFSYEQYFGPGTRLTVT.

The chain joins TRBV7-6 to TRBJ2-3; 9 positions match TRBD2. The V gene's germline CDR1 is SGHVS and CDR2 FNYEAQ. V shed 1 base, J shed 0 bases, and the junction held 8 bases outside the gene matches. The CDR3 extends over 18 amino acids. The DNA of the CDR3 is TGTGCCAGCAGCTTAGGGCTAGCGGGGACCACTAGCACAGATACGCAGTATTTT. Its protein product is CASSLGLAGTTSTDTQYF.

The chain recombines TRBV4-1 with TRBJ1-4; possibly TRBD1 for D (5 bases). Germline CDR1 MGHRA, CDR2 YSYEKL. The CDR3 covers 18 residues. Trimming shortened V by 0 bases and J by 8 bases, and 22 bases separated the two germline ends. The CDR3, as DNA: TGCGCCAGCAGCCAAGAGGGGTTTAGTTCGCAGGGATCCGAAAAACTGTTTTTT. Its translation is CASSQEGFSSQGSEKLFF.

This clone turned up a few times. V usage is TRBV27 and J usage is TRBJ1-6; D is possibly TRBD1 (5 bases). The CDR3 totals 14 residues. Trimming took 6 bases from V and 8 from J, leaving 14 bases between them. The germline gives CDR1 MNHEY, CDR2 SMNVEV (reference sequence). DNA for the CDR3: TGTGCCAGCAGGCCTGGGACGGACTATTCACCCCTCCACTTT. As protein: CASRPGTDYSPLHF.

The CDR3 DNA follows: TGTGCCATCAGGAATAGCGGGGGGGCAAGAGATACGCAGTATTTT. It yields the protein CAIRNSGGARDTQYF. This chain uses TRBV10-3 with TRBJ2-3, with 11 bases matching TRBD2. Trimming cost V 6 bases and J 5 bases; bases outside gene matches: 7. Germline values: CDR1 ENHRY, CDR2 SYGVKD. The CDR3 runs to 15 residues.

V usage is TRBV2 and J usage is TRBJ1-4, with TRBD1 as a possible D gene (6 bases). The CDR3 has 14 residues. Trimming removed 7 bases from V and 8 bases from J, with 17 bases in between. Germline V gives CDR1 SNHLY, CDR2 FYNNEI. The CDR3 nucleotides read TGTGCCAGCAACCTACAGGGCGGGGAGGAAAAACTGTTTTTT. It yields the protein CASNLQGGEEKLFF. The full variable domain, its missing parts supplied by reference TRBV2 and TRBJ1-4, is EPEVTQTPSHQVTQMGQEVILRCVPISNHLYFYWYRQILGQKVEFLVSFYNNEISEKSEIFDDQFSVERPDGSNFTLKIRSTKLEDSAMYFCASNLQGGEEKLFFGSGTQLSVL.

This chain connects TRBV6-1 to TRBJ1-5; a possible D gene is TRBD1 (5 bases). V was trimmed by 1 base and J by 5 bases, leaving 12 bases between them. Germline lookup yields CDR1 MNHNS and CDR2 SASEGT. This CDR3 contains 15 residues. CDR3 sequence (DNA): TGTGCCAGCAGTGAAGGGGGGGGGTTTGATCAGCCCCAGCATTTT. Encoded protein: CASSEGGGFDQPQHF.

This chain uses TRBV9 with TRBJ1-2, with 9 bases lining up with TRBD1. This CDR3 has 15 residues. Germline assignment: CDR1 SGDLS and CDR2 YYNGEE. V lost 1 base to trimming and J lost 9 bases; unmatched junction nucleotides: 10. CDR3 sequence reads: CASSVSSGGQGSYTF. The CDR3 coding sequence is TGTGCCAGCAGCGTATCCTCGGGGGGACAGGGAAGCTACACCTTC.

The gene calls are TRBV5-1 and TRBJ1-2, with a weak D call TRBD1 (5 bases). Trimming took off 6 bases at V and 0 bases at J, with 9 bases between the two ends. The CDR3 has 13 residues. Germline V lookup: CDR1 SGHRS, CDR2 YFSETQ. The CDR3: CASKEGTNYGYTF. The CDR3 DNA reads TGCGCCAGCAAGGAGGGGACTAACTATGGCTACACCTTC.

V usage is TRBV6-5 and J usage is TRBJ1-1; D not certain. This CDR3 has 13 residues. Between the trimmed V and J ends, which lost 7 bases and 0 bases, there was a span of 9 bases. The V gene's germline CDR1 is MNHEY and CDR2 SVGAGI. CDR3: CASKAIVNTEAFF. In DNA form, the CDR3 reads TGTGCCAGCAAAGCAATCGTGAACACTGAAGCTTTCTTT.

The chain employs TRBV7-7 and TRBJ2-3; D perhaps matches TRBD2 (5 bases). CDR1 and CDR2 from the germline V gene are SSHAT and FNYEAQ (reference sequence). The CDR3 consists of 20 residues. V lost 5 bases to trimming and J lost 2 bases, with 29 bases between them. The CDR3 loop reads CASSPWEKLRKPVYTDTQYF. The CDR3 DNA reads TGTGCCAGCAGCCCCTGGGAGAAATTACGAAAACCAGTATACACAGATACGCAGTATTTT.